This T cell receptor beta chain was profiled in a study of a mutant IDH1 vaccine in newly diagnosed glioma. Across the study: Prior therapy was radiotherapy, temozolomide, or both; most received both.

This table comes from immunoSEQ multiplex PCR, and its TCRdb copy is limited to in-frame clones, with some not included. The sample holds roughly 11,000 clones, roughly 84% seen once. Trimming stripped 3 bases from V and 0 bases from J, with 20 bases between. Germline assignment: CDR1 MGHRA and CDR2 YSYEKL. This CDR3 has 18 residues. The time point here: week 5, during vaccination. The study gave 300 ug of mutant IDH1 20-mer peptide per vaccine dose, with topical imiquimod. General study results and limits: Pseudoprogression appears to have had no connection to changes in top peripheral T cell clonotypes.

With regard to this clone: Its matching antigen is unknown.

The sequences come from PBMCs, collected from a glioma patient whose treatment included an IDH1 peptide vaccine. This sequence was found in a woman between 40 and 50 years old with glioma. Some clones in this sample may be carry-over from other donors' samples. The V and J genes are TRBV4-1 and TRBJ1-1, with TRBD1 as a possible D gene (6 bases). CDR3 sequence reads: CASSQRYTPGQVNTEAFF. The CDR3 DNA reads TGCGCCAGCAGCCAGCGCTATACCCCGGGACAAGTGAACACTGAAGCTTTCTTT.